The TCR beta chain described here comes from a study of blood T cell repertoires in COVID-19 (TCRdb year 2020). As for the study more broadly: Collaborator samples came from the United States, Italy and Spain and covered acute and convalescent phases of COVID-19. The prospective study material was composed of cDNA or gDNA derived from T cells, B-cell-depleted T cells, or PBMCs. Deeply sampled blood TCRbeta repertoires from subjects exposed to, actively infected with, or recovered from COVID-19 were included in the dataset. A freely available public database, intended as a resource for researchers studying the immune response to SARS-CoV-2, is where the repertoires were released. The samples were drawn from the first 160 participants of the ongoing ImmuneRACE study and from 1,254 subjects provided by 6 global collaborators. The sample metadata nearly always contained a de-identified subject ID, COVID-19 status, age in years and sex. Where available, HLA class I and class II types were obtained from metadata supplied by the sample provider rather than from assay-based typing. What the research found in general, with its limitations: The amount of clinical and demographic metadata varied by source and participant and was provided uncurated.

As for this clone: Its antigen has not been determined. Within one base of it there is no much larger clone, and no base qualities were kept.

V loses 3 bases of germline sequence and J loses 1 base, and the interval between the two ends is 7 bases. Inclusive of the bounding cysteine and phenylalanine, the CDR3 is 13 residues long. This entry keeps only the CDR3 DNA: 39 bases, framed from base 1. The germline V gene (reference sequence) sets CDR1 to SGHNT and CDR2 to YYREEE. Whole blood was collected in K2EDTA tubes by collaborating institutions according to the institutions' own protocols. Collaborator samples were shipped for TCRbeta analysis as frozen whole blood, isolated PBMCs, or DNA extracted from either sample type. TCRbeta CDR3 regions were amplified from genomic DNA by means of the immunoSEQ Assay, a bias-controlled multiplex PCR. In the authors' own workflow: Within the assay, amplification of reference gene primers was used to estimate how many nucleated cells each sample contained. To quantify the absolute abundance of each unique TCRbeta CDR3 rearrangement, sequence reads were collapsed and filtered. For each sample, productive Simpson clonality was calculated as the square root of Simpson's diversity index across productive rearrangements. Not all clones reach the TCRdb copy of this immuneACCESS table, which keeps in-frame sequences only. Checked studies attribute under half of the gap to unresolved V genes and leave the rest unexplained. D and trimming were read from the DNA, whereas the V and J calls and clone size are those reported in that table. Counted in this sample were tens of thousands of clones; around 79% of them appeared once. The ten biggest clones cover 24% of the sample.

This receptor chain uses TRBV5-4 and TRBJ1-1; TRBD1 is possibly the D segment (5 matching bases). Sequencing was performed on peripheral blood. The receptor was isolated from a human donor in a cohort sampled during active COVID-19. Here is the DNA: TGTGCCAGCAGCTACGACAGGAACACTGAAGCTTTCTTT. The resulting protein is CASSYDRNTEAFF.